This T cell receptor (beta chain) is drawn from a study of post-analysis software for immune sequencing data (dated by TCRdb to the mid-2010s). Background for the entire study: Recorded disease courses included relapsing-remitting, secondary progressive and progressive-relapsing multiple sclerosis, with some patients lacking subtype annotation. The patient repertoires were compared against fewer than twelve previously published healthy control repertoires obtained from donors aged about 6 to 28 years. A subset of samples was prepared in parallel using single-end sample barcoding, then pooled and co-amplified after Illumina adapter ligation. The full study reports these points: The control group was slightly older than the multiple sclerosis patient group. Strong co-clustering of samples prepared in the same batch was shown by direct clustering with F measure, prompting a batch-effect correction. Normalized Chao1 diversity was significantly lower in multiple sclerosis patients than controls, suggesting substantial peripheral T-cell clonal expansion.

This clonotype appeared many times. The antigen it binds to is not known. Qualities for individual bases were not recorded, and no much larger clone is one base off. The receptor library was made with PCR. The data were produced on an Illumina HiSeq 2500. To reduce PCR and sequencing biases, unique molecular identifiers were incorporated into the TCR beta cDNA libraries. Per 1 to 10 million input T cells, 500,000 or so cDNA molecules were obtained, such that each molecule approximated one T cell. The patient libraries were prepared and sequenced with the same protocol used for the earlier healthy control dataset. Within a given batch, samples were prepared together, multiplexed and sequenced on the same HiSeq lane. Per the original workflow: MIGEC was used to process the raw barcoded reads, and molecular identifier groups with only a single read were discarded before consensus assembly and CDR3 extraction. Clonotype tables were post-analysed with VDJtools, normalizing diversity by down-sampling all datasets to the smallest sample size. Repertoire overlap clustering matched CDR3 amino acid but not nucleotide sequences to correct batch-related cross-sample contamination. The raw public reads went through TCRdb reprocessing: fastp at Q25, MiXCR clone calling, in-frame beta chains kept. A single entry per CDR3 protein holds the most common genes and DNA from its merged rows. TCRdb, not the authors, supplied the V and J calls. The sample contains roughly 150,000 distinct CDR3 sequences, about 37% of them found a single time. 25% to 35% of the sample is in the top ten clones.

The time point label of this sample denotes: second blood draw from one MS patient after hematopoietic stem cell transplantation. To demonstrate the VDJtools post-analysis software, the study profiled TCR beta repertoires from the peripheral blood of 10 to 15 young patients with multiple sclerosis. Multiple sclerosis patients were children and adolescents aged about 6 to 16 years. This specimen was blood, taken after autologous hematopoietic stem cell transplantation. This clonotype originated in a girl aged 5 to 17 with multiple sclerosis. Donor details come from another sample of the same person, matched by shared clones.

The CDR3 here reads CSASSRDRYTDTQYF. The nucleotide sequence reads as follows: TGCAGTGCTAGTTCCCGGGACAGGTACACAGATACGCAGTATTTT. The V and J segments used are TRBV20-1 and TRBJ2-3; 8 of the junction bases match TRBD1. V and J are trimmed by 3 bases and 2 bases, and the gene matches miss 7 bases of the junction. CDR1 and CDR2, looked up from the germline V gene (reference sequence), are DFQATT and SNEGSKA. Spanning cysteine to phenylalanine, the CDR3 consists of 15 amino acids. Of all the DNA, just the CDR3 is kept, 45 bases in frame from base 1.